This note documents a single T cell receptor beta chain sequence. The data belong to a study of blood T cell repertoires in COVID-19. Overall study: Sites in the United States, Italy and Spain provided acute and convalescent COVID-19 samples. Nucleic acid was either cDNA or gDNA, and it came from T cells, B-cell-depleted T cells, or PBMCs.

Sequenced by immunoSEQ multiplex PCR; TCRdb stores in-frame clones only, minus some. The sample shows about 120,000 clones, 65% to 85% of them seen only once. The germline gives CDR1 SGHDT, CDR2 YYEEEE. CDR3 length equals 15 residues. With 3 bases removed from V and 1 base from J, the gap between germline ends came to 13 bases. This rearrangement joins TRBV5-6 to TRBJ1-2; D is perhaps TRBD1 (6 bases). This sequence originates from an older woman with acute or convalescent COVID-19. The sequenced sample consisted of peripheral blood. The CDR3 protein is CASSSGQNLNYGYTF. In nucleotides, the CDR3 is TGTGCCAGCAGCTCCGGACAGAACCTTAACTATGGCTACACCTTC.